Each of the 10 T cell receptor beta chains below was sequenced from the same sample in a study of immune evolution from preneoplasia to lung adenocarcinoma. The assay was immunoSEQ multiplex PCR, and TCRdb's table has in-frame clones only and misses some. The data contain 7,500 to 10,000 clones, 79% of them singletons. Sequences were obtained from FFPE lung adenocarcinoma in situ tissue. These receptors were collected from a person aged 80 or over with lung adenocarcinoma.

V is TRBV2 and J is TRBJ2-1; 14 bases are a match to TRBD2. The CDR3 is 13 residues long. The germline gives CDR1 SNHLY, CDR2 FYNNEI. The V segment lost 5 bases and the J segment 13 bases; nucleotides outside the gene matches: 4. The DNA for the CDR3 is TGTGCCAGCAGTTCGGGACTAGCGGGGGACCAGTTCTTC. It specifies CASSSGLAGDQFF.

The CDR3 sequence: CASSLDRVGQPQHF. CDR3 in DNA: TGTGCCAGCAGCTTAGACAGGGTTGGACAGCCCCAGCATTTT. V is TRBV7-8 and J is TRBJ1-5; TRBD1 might be the D (6 bases). Deletions cut 1 base from V and 7 bases from J, with 11 bases between. CDR1 and CDR2 from the germline V gene are SGHVS and FQNEAQ. CDR3 length: 14 residues.

The sample holds one count of this clone. The chain links TRBV7-6 to TRBJ2-5; D could derive from TRBD1 or TRBD2 (5 bases each). Trimming left V 1 base short and J 0 bases short, with 6 bases between. There are 14 residues in the CDR3. The germline V gene encodes CDR1 SGHVS and CDR2 FNYEAQ. The DNA of the CDR3 is TGTGCCAGCAGCTTAGGGGGGTACCAAGAGACCCAGTACTTC. As protein: CASSLGGYQETQYF.

The chain joins TRBV11-3 to TRBJ2-7; D is possibly TRBD1 (6 bases). The CDR3 contains 13 residues. The germline V and J ends were trimmed by 4 bases and 1 base, with 8 bases remaining between them. CDR1 is SGHNT, CDR2 YENEEA, per germline. CDR3 sequence: CASSSGQSYEQYF. For the CDR3, the DNA is TGTGCCAGCAGCTCCGGACAGTCCTACGAGCAGTACTTC.

The V call is TRBV27, the J call TRBJ2-7, with TRBD2 as a possible D gene (5 bases). The CDR3 consists of 12 residues. Trimming stripped 5 bases from V and 5 bases from J, with 10 bases between. Germline V gene data show CDR1 as MNHEY and CDR2 as SMNVEV (reference sequence). CDR3: CASSPSGNEQYF. CDR3 coding DNA: TGTGCCAGCAGTCCCTCGGGGAACGAGCAGTACTTC.

The chain's CDR3 is CASSLATFETQYF. In DNA form, the CDR3 reads TGTGCCAGCAGCTTAGCAACATTTGAGACCCAGTACTTC. The chain combines TRBV7-2 with TRBJ2-5; no definite D call. The CDR3 is 13 amino acids. Germline loops: CDR1 SGHTA, CDR2 FQGNSA. V lost 0 bases, J lost 5 bases, and 7 bases lay in between.

The J gene is TRBJ2-3, the V gene TRBV5-4; 13 bases are shared with TRBD2. This CDR3 is 16 amino acids long. Germline CDR1 reads SGHNT; CDR2 reads YYREEE (reference sequence). Trimming cost V 4 bases and J 5 bases; bases outside gene matches: 7. The CDR3 loop reads CASSTELAGGQDTQYF. The DNA for the CDR3 is TGTGCCAGCAGCACGGAACTAGCGGGGGGGCAAGATACGCAGTATTTT.

The V gene is TRBV11-3, the J gene TRBJ2-7; D gene uncertain. CDR1 and CDR2 (germline): SGHNT, YENEEA. The CDR3 spans 11 residues. V was cut by 5 bases and J by 2 bases, with 4 bases left in between. CDR3 protein: CASSDTYEQYF. CDR3 coding DNA: TGTGCCAGCAGCGACACCTACGAGCAGTACTTC.

This clone is medium-sized. The V and J genes are TRBV4-1 and TRBJ2-1; 8 positions agree with TRBD1. Germline V gene data show CDR1 as MGHRA and CDR2 as YSYEKL. The CDR3 sequence is 16 residues long. V was pared by 3 bases and J by 7 bases, with 11 bases of the junction left unmatched. In DNA, the CDR3 is TGCGCCAGCAGCCACCTATCAGGAGACAGGGGTAATGAGCAGTTCTTC. Translating it yields CASSHLSGDRGNEQFF.

V and J are TRBV2 and TRBJ1-2; D ambiguous. The CDR3 has 15 residues. V lost 2 bases, J lost 8 bases, and 18 bases lay in between. CDR1 is SNHLY and CDR2 is FYNNEI in the germline V gene. The DNA for the CDR3 is TGTGCCAGCAGTGAAACGGGCCCCTTGGAAAGGGGCTACACCTTC. This sequence encodes CASSETGPLERGYTF.